The TCR beta chain under discussion was sequenced for a study of cytomegalovirus exposure and HLA in healthy donors. Overall study findings and caveats: Roughly uniform sequencing depth across donors was assumed, possibly incorrectly. Researchers catalogued approximately 160 TCR beta chains as cytomegalovirus-associated. It was likely that a cluster of highly shared sequence variants was a sequencing artifact. The classifier reportedly diagnosed cytomegalovirus status with high specificity and sensitivity.

The PCR was carried out with 60 Vbeta primers and 13 Jbeta primers. TCRdb's table, derived via immunoSEQ multiplex PCR, lists solely in-frame clones and lacks some. The sample table sets out 60,000 to 75,000 clones. About this clone itself: What it binds is unknown.

Per the germline V gene, CDR1 is SGHDN and CDR2 is FVKESK. The ends lost 0 bases at V and 8 bases at J; junction bases unmatched: 13. The CDR3 runs 16 residues. The chain recombines TRBV14 with TRBJ2-7, with TRBD2 matching 7 bases. Specimen: PBMCs. The clonotype originates from a female donor in good health and CMV-seropositive. The DNA of the CDR3 is TGTGCCAGCAGCCAAGATTGGGGGGGACTTGCTACGAAGCAGTACTTC. Translated: CASSQDWGGLATKQYF.